This is a list of T cell receptor beta chains from one sample in a study of blood T cell repertoires in COVID-19. The method was immunoSEQ multiplex PCR; TCRdb's version includes in-frame clones alone and lacks a portion of them. The table lists about 130,000 clones, over 70% of them singletons. The sequenced sample consisted of peripheral blood. Receptor source: a man in his forties or fifties with active COVID-19. CDR3s include the opening cysteine and the closing phenylalanine or tryptophan. The order of the fields is J gene, clone size, V gene, D gene, CDR3 protein, CDR3 DNA. A D gene is named only where the DNA matches it firmly. Clone sizes are given selectively: once, few, many, or a class where the clone is expanded.

TRBJ2-5,NA,TRBV29-1,TRBD1,CSVERRGGSGETQYF,TGCAGCGTCGAGAGGAGAGGGGGCTCCGGGGAGACCCAGTACTTC
TRBJ2-7,NA,TRBV7-6,TRBD2,CASSRGGGPSYEQYF,TGTGCCAGCAGCCGTGGGGGGGGTCCCTCCTACGAGCAGTACTTC
TRBJ1-2,NA,TRBV6-5,NA,CASSYSNSGFGYTF,TGTGCCAGCAGTTACTCAAATTCGGGGTTTGGCTACACCTTC
TRBJ1-6,NA,TRBV30,NA,CAWSKRNSPLHF,TGTGCCTGGAGCAAGAGGAATTCACCCCTCCACTTT
TRBJ2-2,NA,TRBV7-2,TRBD1,CASSPQGVGTGELFF,TGTGCCAGCAGCCCCCAGGGGGTAGGCACCGGGGAGCTGTTTTTT
TRBJ1-2,NA,TRBV7-8,TRBD1,CASSLSRQGLANYGYTF,TGTGCCAGCAGCCTCAGCAGACAGGGGCTGGCTAACTATGGCTACACCTTC
TRBJ1-2,NA,TRBV12-3/TRBV12-4,NA,CASSLSQGYGYTF,TGTGCCAGCAGTTTAAGTCAGGGATATGGCTACACCTTC
TRBJ1-5,NA,TRBV15,TRBD1,CATSARTGSNQPQHF,TGTGCCACCAGCGCACGGACAGGGAGCAATCAGCCCCAGCATTTT
TRBJ1-5,NA,TRBV2,TRBD1,CASSAEQGDQPQHF,TGTGCCAGCAGTGCGGAACAGGGGGACCAGCCCCAGCATTTT
TRBJ1-1,NA,TRBV24-1,NA,CATRGGVNTEAFF,TGTGCCACCAGGGGGGGTGTGAACACTGAAGCTTTCTTT
TRBJ2-6,NA,TRBV18,NA,CASSRQGPSLTATSGANVLTF,TGTGCCAGCTCTCGACAAGGCCCCAGTTTGACAGCGACTTCTGGGGCCAACGTCCTGACTTTC
TRBJ1-1,NA,TRBV10-2,TRBD1,CASSVTGEDTEAFF,TGCGCCAGCAGTGTTACAGGGGAGGACACTGAAGCTTTCTTT
TRBJ1-5,few,TRBV19,TRBD1,CASRRTGGDQPQHF,TGTGCCAGTAGGCGGACAGGGGGGGATCAGCCCCAGCATTTT
TRBJ2-5,few,TRBV4-3,TRBD2,CASSQDARGGPETQYF,TGCGCCAGCAGCCAGGACGCGCGGGGGGGCCCCGAGACCCAGTACTTC
TRBJ2-7,NA,TRBV3-1/TRBV3-2,NA,CATGDWGEQYF,TGTGCCACCGGGGATTGGGGCGAGCAGTACTTC
TRBJ2-7,NA,TRBV5-5,NA,CASSAASSYEQYF,TGTGCCAGCAGCGCGGCCAGCTCCTACGAGCAGTACTTC
TRBJ2-4,NA,TRBV6-6,NA,CASFRGSGNIQYF,TGTGCCAGCTTTAGGGGGAGTGGGAACATTCAGTACTTC
TRBJ2-6,NA,TRBV3-1/TRBV3-2,TRBD2,CASSPRARGEVGANVLTF,TGTGCCAGCAGCCCCCGAGCGCGGGGGGAGGTTGGGGCCAACGTCCTGACTTTC
TRBJ2-2,once,TRBV18,NA,CASSPGTGELFF,TGTGCCAGCTCACCCGGCACCGGGGAGCTGTTTTTT
TRBJ2-2,NA,TRBV5-1,TRBD1,CASRGDSYNTGELFF,TGCGCCAGCAGGGGGGACAGTTATAACACCGGGGAGCTGTTTTTT
TRBJ1-2,few,TRBV5-4,TRBD1,CASSYGTGEGRGYTF,TGTGCCAGCAGCTATGGGACAGGGGAAGGTAGGGGCTACACCTTC
TRBJ2-3,once,TRBV11-3,NA,CASSFGSDTQYF,TGTGCCAGCAGCTTCGGTTCGGATACGCAGTATTTT
TRBJ1-4,NA,TRBV5-4,TRBD1,CASSLVGTGDEKLFF,TGTGCCAGCAGCTTGGTCGGGACAGGGGATGAAAAACTGTTTTTT
TRBJ2-7,NA,TRBV25-1,TRBD2,CASRDSGGLYEQYF,TGTGCCAGCAGGGATAGCGGGGGCCTGTACGAGCAGTACTTC
TRBJ1-1,NA,TRBV30,NA,CAWSKGIAEAFF,TGTGCCTGGAGTAAGGGGATCGCTGAAGCTTTCTTT
TRBJ2-2,few,TRBV7-3,TRBD2,CASSPVVGGATGELFF,TGTGCCAGCAGCCCCGTGGTCGGGGGGGCCACCGGGGAGCTGTTTTTT
TRBJ2-5,NA,TRBV6-2/TRBV6-3,TRBD2,CASSLGLAGGRGETQYF,TGTGCCAGCAGTCTTGGACTAGCGGGGGGCCGGGGGGAGACCCAGTACTTC
TRBJ2-5,NA,TRBV7-9,TRBD2,CASSPLGGGRETQYF,TGTGCCAGCAGCCCCCTTGGCGGGGGGCGAGAGACCCAGTACTTC
TRBJ1-2,NA,TRBV4-3,NA,CASSQGQSGGLGYTF,TGCGCCAGCAGCCAAGGTCAGTCAGGAGGGCTTGGCTACACCTTC
TRBJ2-1,NA,TRBV7-3,NA,CASSLTAASEQFF,TGTGCCAGCAGCTTAACGGCGGCGTCTGAGCAGTTCTTC
TRBJ2-3,NA,TRBV7-8,TRBD2,CASSLVVAGGTDTQYF,TGTGCCAGCAGCTTAGTCGTAGCGGGGGGGACAGATACGCAGTATTTT